These T cell receptor beta chains were read from a single sample in a study of patients and donors after allogeneic stem cell transplantation. MiXCR, run by TCRdb on the RT-PCR reads, gives a single entry per CDR3 protein. The table has roughly 940,000 distinct CDR3 sequences, about 20% seen once. The sequenced sample consisted of blood, either unsorted or a sorted T cell fraction (not recorded which). Receptor source: a human donor who was either an allogeneic HSCT recipient or a stem cell or donor lymphocyte infusion donor (not recorded which). It is not recorded whose cells these are; they may come from a transplant donor. CDR3s include the opening cysteine and the closing phenylalanine or tryptophan. A D gene is named only where the DNA matches it firmly. A row's size may be missing; if present it is once, few, many or a size class.

D gene	V gene	clone size	J gene	CDR3 protein	CDR3 DNA
TRBD2	TRBV3-1	few	TRBJ2-3	CASSRKAGGTDTQYF	TGTGCCAGCAGCCGAAAAGCGGGAGGAACAGATACGCAGTATTTT
NA	TRBV20-1	NA	TRBJ2-4	CSAREAPDTLNIQYF	TGCAGTGCTAGAGAAGCCCCGGACACCCTAAACATTCAGTACTTC
NA	TRBV7-2	NA	TRBJ2-7	CASSLRQALYEQYF	TGTGCCAGCAGCTTAAGACAGGCGCTCTACGAGCAGTACTTC
TRBD2	TRBV24-1	NA	TRBJ2-7	CATSDTSGGNSYEQYF	TGTGCCACCAGTGACACTAGCGGGGGTAACTCCTACGAGCAGTACTTC
NA	TRBV11-2	few	TRBJ2-7	CASSLTRILSPYEQYF	TGTGCCAGCAGCTTAACCCGCATCCTCAGCCCCTACGAGCAGTACTTC
NA	TRBV6-2/TRBV6-3	few	TRBJ1-5	CATKYPGKNQPQHF	TGTGCCACAAAATACCCGGGAAAAAATCAGCCCCAGCATTTT
NA	TRBV5-1	few	TRBJ2-1	CASFDSRSRDSYNEQFF	TGCGCCAGCTTCGATAGTAGGTCGAGGGATTCTTACAATGAGCAGTTCTTC
NA	TRBV2	NA	TRBJ2-7	CASSEWAYEQYF	TGTGCCAGCAGTGAGTGGGCCTACGAGCAGTACTTC
NA	TRBV5-1	NA	TRBJ2-1	CASSGSDKGDNEQFF	TGCGCCAGCAGCGGGTCGGATAAGGGAGATAATGAGCAGTTCTTC
TRBD1	TRBV23-1	few	TRBJ1-5	CASSHPDRGPHYSNQPQHF	TGCGCCAGCAGTCATCCGGACAGGGGACCCCATTATAGCAATCAGCCCCAGCATTTT
NA	TRBV5-5	few	TRBJ1-1	CASSFLTGLGTEAFF	TGTGCCAGCAGCTTTCTCACAGGGTTGGGCACTGAAGCTTTCTTT
TRBD1	TRBV4-1	NA	TRBJ2-2	CASSHLRGPRITGELFF	TGCGCCAGCAGCCACCTCAGGGGGCCCAGAATTACCGGGGAGCTGTTTTTT
TRBD1	TRBV7-3	few	TRBJ2-1	CASSYDRGEQFF	TGTGCCAGCAGCTATGACAGGGGCGAGCAGTTCTTC
NA	TRBV4-2	few	TRBJ2-7	CASSLQGTNEQYF	TGTGCCAGCAGCCTCCAGGGAACCAACGAGCAGTACTTC
TRBD2	TRBV5-1	few	TRBJ2-1	CASSGGTSGKTYNEQFF	TGCGCCAGCAGCGGGGGGACTAGCGGGAAGACCTACAATGAGCAGTTCTTC
NA	TRBV12-3/TRBV12-4	once	TRBJ1-1	CASSEASVIGPLAVAFF	TGTGCCAGCAGCGAGGCTTCCGTCATTGGGCCGCTTGCAGTAGCTTTCTTT
TRBD1	TRBV12-3/TRBV12-4	NA	TRBJ1-3	CASRPPRNRGRGNTIYF	TGTGCCAGCAGACCACCACGCAACAGGGGGCGGGGAAACACCATATATTTT